This T cell receptor (beta chain) was obtained from a study of cytomegalovirus exposure and HLA in healthy donors. Regarding the study as a whole: For cytomegalovirus status, the classifier reportedly gave diagnoses with high specificity and sensitivity.

The CDR3 sequence is 13 residues long. Trimming stripped 2 bases from V and 4 bases from J, with 11 bases between. Germline CDR1 reads GTSNPN; CDR2 reads SVGIG (reference sequence). Remarks on this clone: The target antigen is unknown.

Assay: immunoSEQ multiplex PCR; the TCRdb copy retains only in-frame clones and omits some. Among about 110,000 clones listed, approximately 86% were seen once. This clonotype was sampled from a woman aged 18-35 years in good health and CMV-seronegative. This chain joins TRBV30 and TRBJ1-2; TRBD1 might be the D (6 bases). The sample taken for sequencing was PBMCs. CDR3 protein: CAWSPGEGYGYTF. The CDR3 coding sequence is TGTGCCTGGAGTCCAGGGGAGGGCTATGGCTACACCTTC.